The 30 T cell receptor beta chains in this list originate from one sample, sequenced in a study of human T cells and chemical hapten exposure. Time point here: pre-sensitization, week 0. The treatment denotes: therapeutic diphenylcyclopropenone sensitization with weekly scalp DPC. Total RNA came from unfractionated whole blood. TCRdb analysed the RACE reads with MiXCR anew, one entry per CDR3 protein. The sample has 56,000 or so distinct CDR3 sequences; approximately 9.5% are singletons. Specimen: whole blood, collected in connection with sensitization to the hapten diphenylcyclopropenone (DPC). The receptors derive from a woman in her 30s with alopecia areata. Some clones in this sample may be carry-over from other donors' samples.

This clonotype was seen ten or more times. The V gene is TRBV28, the J gene TRBJ2-7; D unclear. Germline CDR1 MDHEN, CDR2 SYDVKM. The CDR3 is 12 amino acids. Trimming cost V 5 bases and J 0 bases, with 5 bases left between them. The CDR3 loop reads CASSPDSYEQYF. The DNA for the CDR3 is TGTGCCAGCAGTCCAGACTCCTACGAGCAGTACTTC.

V usage is TRBV19 and J usage is TRBJ1-5, with a tentative D call TRBD1 (6 bases). The germline V gene has CDR1 LNHDA and CDR2 SQIVND (reference sequence). Trimming shortened V by 8 bases and J by 3 bases, and 14 bases separated the two germline ends. This CDR3 region has 14 residues. The CDR3 loop is CASERGGNNQPQHF. The DNA of the CDR3 is TGTGCCAGTGAGCGTGGGGGCAACAATCAGCCCCAGCATTTT.

This clonotype was seen only a few times. This chain joins TRBV7-2 and TRBJ2-7; D call uncertain. V lost 5 bases and J 6 bases, leaving 11 bases between the germline ends. This CDR3 is 12 amino acids long. CDR1 and CDR2 from the germline V gene are SGHTA and FQGNSA. The CDR3 is CASSLLLGEQYF. DNA of the CDR3: TGTGCCAGCAGCCTACTCCTGGGCGAGCAGTACTTC.

There are a few counts of this clonotype. The chain couples TRBV6-2 or TRBV6-3 to TRBJ1-1; TRBD1 aligns across 10 bases. This CDR3 region has 15 residues. V lost 6 bases and J lost 5; bases outside the gene matches: 9. Germline CDR1 is MNHEY and CDR2 is SVGEGT. Written as DNA, the CDR3 is TGTGCCAGCAGCCAGACAGGGGGCGGCCGTACTGAAGCTTTCTTT. It yields the protein CASSQTGGGRTEAFF.

This rearrangement joins TRBV20-1 to TRBJ1-5; 7 nucleotides align to TRBD1. Germline V gene lookup returns CDR1 DFQATT and CDR2 SNEGSKA (reference sequence). V shed 6 bases and J 8 bases; nucleotides not matched to a gene: 7. CDR3 length: 12 residues. CDR3 sequence (DNA): TGCAGTGCGTCGACAGGGATGAAGCCCCAGCATTTT. It encodes CSASTGMKPQHF.

V gene TRBV6-5 combines with J gene TRBJ1-3; tentative D call: TRBD1 (5 bases). The CDR3 loop spans 14 amino acids. Deletions cut 5 bases from V and 4 bases from J, with 12 bases between. Germline CDR1 and CDR2: MNHEY and SVGAGI. DNA for the CDR3: TGTGCCAGCAGTGGGGGTTCGGGAGGAAACACCATATATTTT. It specifies CASSGGSGGNTIYF.

This clonotype was seen only a few times. V is TRBV12-3 or TRBV12-4 and J is TRBJ2-7, with D possibly matching TRBD1 (6 bases). V was shortened by 6 bases and J by 5 bases, with 14 bases between the two germline ends. The CDR3 contains 13 residues. CDR3 amino acids: CASSSGTFHEQYF. The CDR3 DNA sequence: TGTGCCAGCAGCTCCGGGACATTCCACGAGCAGTACTTC.

The V gene is TRBV11-2, the J gene TRBJ2-1, with D uncertain. V shed 1 base and J shed 2 bases, with 9 bases lying between them. Germline values: CDR1 SGHAT, CDR2 FQNNGV. This CDR3 has 15 amino acids. CDR3 nucleotides: TGTGCCAGCAGCTTAGCAGTAGGAACCTACAATGAGCAGTTCTTC. Its protein product is CASSLAVGTYNEQFF.

This clonotype was counted at least ten times. This rearrangement joins TRBV11-1 to TRBJ2-1, with D perhaps matching TRBD1 (5 bases). The CDR3 contains 16 residues. The germline gives CDR1 SGHAT, CDR2 FQDESV (reference sequence). V lost 5 bases and J 2 bases, leaving 16 bases between the germline ends. For the CDR3, the DNA is TGTGCCAGCAGCCCAATTAGGGGTGGTCCCTACAATGAGCAGTTCTTC. Translated: CASSPIRGGPYNEQFF. Looking up the rest from reference TRBV11-1 and TRBJ2-1 gives the full variable domain: EAEVAQSPRYKITEKSQAVAFWCDPISGHATLYWYRQILGQGPELLVQFQDESVVDDSQLPKDRFSAERLKGVDSTLKIQPAELGDSAMYLCASSPIRGGPYNEQFFGPGTRLTVL.

This clonotype was seen more than once but under ten times. The genes are TRBV7-2 and TRBJ1-5, with D possibly TRBD1 on 5 matching bases. In germline, CDR1 is SGHTA, CDR2 FQGNSA. Trimming took 4 bases from V and 1 from J, leaving 20 bases between them. The CDR3 runs 18 residues. CDR3 in DNA: TGTGCCAGCAGCTGGGGCGGGCCTCGTCCCGGGAGCAATCAGCCCCAGCATTTT. Residues: CASSWGGPRPGSNQPQHF.

The chain employs TRBV7-2 and TRBJ2-7; 8 bases agree with TRBD2. The ends lost 4 bases at V and 2 bases at J; junction bases unmatched: 4. There are 14 residues in the CDR3. Germline CDR1 and CDR2: SGHTA and FQGNSA. For the CDR3, the DNA is TGTGCCAGCAGCTCACTGCGGGGGGCCTACGAGCAGTACTTC. Protein: CASSSLRGAYEQYF.

Concerning this clonotype itself: A read error may be the cause here, since a much bigger clone is one base away. The J gene is TRBJ2-2, the V gene TRBV7-3, with D unresolved. Germline V gene lookup returns CDR1 SGHTA and CDR2 FQGTGA. This CDR3 has 15 residues. With 2 bases removed from V and 2 bases from J, the gap between germline ends came to 9 bases. CDR3 DNA: TGTGCCAGCAGCTTAGATGGACGTAACACCGGGGAGCTGTTTTTT. Translation gives CASSLDGRNTGELFF.

This clonotype was seen a handful of times. The chain joins TRBV2 to TRBJ1-1; D may be TRBD1 (6 bases). The germline V and J ends were trimmed by 8 bases and 7 bases, with 14 bases remaining between them. The CDR3 totals 12 residues. Germline loops: CDR1 SNHLY, CDR2 FYNNEI. Written as DNA, the CDR3 is TGTGCCAGCGTTAGGACAGTCCTTGAAGCTTTCTTT. Protein product: CASVRTVLEAFF.

V usage is TRBV5-1 and J usage is TRBJ1-6; D uncertain. Trimming removed 1 base from V and 6 bases from J, with 11 bases in between. From germline, CDR1 is SGHRS and CDR2 YFSETQ. CDR3 length: 15 residues. DNA of the CDR3: TGCGCCAGCAGCTTGTCGGGGTTGGGTAATTCACCCCTCCACTTT. This gives the protein CASSLSGLGNSPLHF.

The chain couples TRBV20-1 to TRBJ2-4; tentatively, D is TRBD2 (5 bases). The CDR3 runs to 16 residues. Germline CDR1 DFQATT, CDR2 SNEGSKA (reference sequence). The V gene lost 6 bases and the J gene lost 0 bases, with 18 bases spanning the gap. CDR3 protein: CSAVMGARLAKNIQYF. CDR3 nucleotide sequence: TGCAGTGCAGTAATGGGAGCTCGGTTAGCCAAAAACATTCAGTACTTC.

The chain employs TRBV18 and TRBJ2-3, with D hard to call. In germline, CDR1 is KGHSH, CDR2 LQKENI. The CDR3 loop spans 13 amino acids. V lost 6 bases and J 11 bases, leaving 18 bases between the germline ends. CDR3 protein: CASSVRRVDGQYF. The CDR3 DNA reads as TGTGCCAGCTCGGTCAGGAGAGTAGATGGGCAGTATTTT.

The chain has TRBV12-3 or TRBV12-4 and TRBJ1-5, with 7 bases aligning to TRBD1. The CDR3 has 16 residues. V lost 6 bases to trimming and J lost 5 bases; unmatched junction nucleotides: 13. Written as DNA, the CDR3 is TGTGCCAGCAGCCATCAACAGGGGATAAGCGATCAGCCCCAGCATTTT. The encoded protein is CASSHQQGISDQPQHF.

The CDR3 loop is CASSPRQWNTEAFF. CDR3 nucleotide sequence: TGTGCCAGCTCACCGCGACAGTGGAACACTGAAGCTTTCTTT. The chain couples TRBV18 to TRBJ1-1, with a weak D call TRBD1 (5 bases). The CDR3 is made up of 14 amino acids. The germline V and J ends were trimmed by 3 bases and 1 base, with 9 bases remaining between them. The germline CDR1 and CDR2 sequences are KGHSH and LQKENI.

There are a few counts of this clonotype. This chain uses TRBV16 with TRBJ2-3, with unresolved D. The CDR3 extends over 15 amino acids. Germline values: CDR1 KGHSY, CDR2 FQNENV. Trimming shortened V by 2 bases and J by 5 bases, and 14 bases separated the two germline ends. The CDR3 sequence is CASSQARTNQDTQYF. CDR3 bases: TGTGCCAGCAGCCAAGCACGAACTAATCAAGATACGCAGTATTTT.

The chain recombines TRBV7-2 with TRBJ2-3, with 8 bases that match TRBD2. Germline-derived CDR1 and CDR2 are SGHTA and FQGNSA. This CDR3 region has 14 residues. Trimming took 4 bases from V and 2 from J; bases not matched to a gene: 2. The CDR3 loop reads CASSSGLVTDTQYF. In DNA, the CDR3 is TGTGCCAGCAGCTCGGGACTAGTCACAGATACGCAGTATTTT. The full variable domain, in which reference TRBV7-2 and TRBJ2-3 provide the parts outside the CDR3, is GAGVSQSPSNKVTEKGKDVELRCDPISGHTALYWYRQSLGQGLEFLIYFQGNSAPDKSGLPSDRFSAERTGGSVSTLTIQRTQQEDSAVYLCASSSGLVTDTQYFGPGTRLTVL.

This clonotype was detected ten times or more. The rearrangement uses TRBV24-1 and TRBJ1-2; D is unclear. CDR3 size: 12 residues. Trimming cost V 5 bases and J 7 bases, with 10 bases left between them. Per the germline V gene, CDR1 is KGHDR and CDR2 is SFDVKD. CDR3 sequence: CATSASGLGYTF. In DNA, the CDR3 is TGTGCCACCAGTGCGTCCGGGCTTGGCTACACCTTC.

The table lists this clonotype with many counts. The gene calls are TRBV28 and TRBJ1-4; D is perhaps TRBD1 (5 bases). Germline lookup yields CDR1 MDHEN and CDR2 SYDVKM. The CDR3 is 12 amino acids. Trimming removed 4 bases from V and 8 bases from J, with 8 bases in between. CDR3 nucleotides: TGTGCCAGCAGTTGGGGGATCGAAAAACTGTTTTTT. It encodes CASSWGIEKLFF.

The chain's CDR3 is CASSLASLRNTF. Written as DNA, the CDR3 is TGTGCCAGCAGCTTAGCCTCCCTGCGTAACACCTTC. This rearrangement joins TRBV7-9 to TRBJ1-2; D is ambiguous. This CDR3 has 12 amino acids. The V end lost 0 bases, the J end lost 12 bases, and 11 bases lay between the germline ends. Germline V CDR1 and CDR2: SEHNR, FQNEAQ (reference sequence).

This clonotype was recorded a few times. V and J are TRBV6-2 or TRBV6-3 and TRBJ1-1; possibly TRBD1 for D (5 bases). CDR1 MNHEY and CDR2 SVGEGT come from the germline V gene. The CDR3 spans 15 residues. The V end lost 4 bases, the J end lost 4 bases, and 16 bases lay between the germline ends. The CDR3 DNA follows: TGTGCCAGCAGTTCGGTGGGGCGTAAGGCCACTGAAGCTTTCTTT. This encodes CASSSVGRKATEAFF.

The chain uses TRBV7-8 and TRBJ1-5, with D maybe TRBD1 (5 bases). The CDR3 covers 15 residues. Germline CDR1 reads SGHVS; CDR2 reads FQNEAQ. Trimming pared 5 bases from V and 2 bases from J, leaving 13 bases between. CDR3 in amino acids: CASSRAPGGNQPQHF. In nucleotides, the CDR3 is TGTGCCAGCAGCCGAGCACCGGGGGGCAATCAGCCCCAGCATTTT.

This chain links TRBV29-1 with TRBJ2-2; 13 nucleotides match TRBD2. Germline CDR1 SQVTM, CDR2 ANQGSEA. The CDR3 sequence is 16 residues long. Trimming cost V 7 bases and J 3 bases; bases outside gene matches: 8. CDR3 residues: CSARAGTSGDTGELFF. In DNA, the CDR3 is TGCAGCGCTAGAGCCGGGACTAGCGGGGACACCGGGGAGCTGTTTTTT.

The chain has TRBV28 and TRBJ2-5; D perhaps matches TRBD2 (5 bases). V lost 6 bases and J lost 1, with 9 bases in between. CDR1 and CDR2 (germline): MDHEN, SYDVKM. This CDR3 is built from 13 residues. The CDR3 DNA reads TGTGCCAGCAGACGACTACCCCAAGAGACCCAGTACTTC. Translating it yields CASRRLPQETQYF.

The V call is TRBV6-1, the J call TRBJ1-4, with D maybe TRBD1 (5 bases). The CDR3 has 14 residues. V was pared by 8 bases and J by 7 bases, with 17 bases between. CDR1 and CDR2 from the germline V gene are MNHNS and SASEGT. CDR3 protein: CASRLGHTLEKLFF. The DNA for the CDR3 is TGTGCCAGCCGCCTTGGACATACCCTTGAAAAACTGTTTTTT.

The CDR3 sequence is CSVEVPSGGVYQETQYF. Here the CDR3 DNA reads TGCAGCGTTGAAGTGCCTAGCGGGGGAGTGTACCAAGAGACCCAGTACTTC. The chain links TRBV29-1 to TRBJ2-5; 10 nucleotides line up with TRBD2. Germline trimming cut 1 base from V and 0 bases from J; bases unmatched to any gene: 8. This CDR3 has 17 amino acids. Germline V gives CDR1 SQVTM, CDR2 ANQGSEA.

Only a few counts were recorded for this clonotype. The rearrangement links TRBV14 to TRBJ2-3; D is unresolved. The CDR3 extends over 15 amino acids. The V end lost 0 bases, the J end lost 1 base, and 8 bases lay between the germline ends. CDR1 and CDR2 (germline): SGHDN, FVKESK. The CDR3 sequence is CASSQDVTRTDTQYF. The CDR3 nucleotides read TGTGCCAGCAGCCAAGATGTCACCCGCACAGATACGCAGTATTTT.